One T cell receptor beta chain is described in this entry. What this receptor recognizes is not known. Base qualities are not recorded, but no much larger clone differs from it by a single base. TCRbeta CDR3 regions were amplified from genomic DNA using the immunoSEQ Assay, a bias-controlled multiplex PCR. Under the source paper's analysis protocol: Within the assay, amplification of reference gene primers was used to estimate how many nucleated cells each sample contained. Sequence reads were collapsed and filtered to measure the absolute abundance of every unique TCRbeta CDR3 rearrangement. For each sample, productive Simpson clonality was calculated as the square root of Simpson's diversity index over productive rearrangements. This is the immuneACCESS table as TCRdb keeps it, with only in-frame sequences that have V and J called. A part of the clones is gone; compared with another copy, unresolved V genes explain less than half, and the rest is unexplained. V, J and clone size reflect that table, while D and trimming were determined from the DNA. Here the sample has under 250,000 clones; more than 70% occur a single time. Jointly, the top ten make up under 4.5% of the sample.

From its cysteine to its phenylalanine, the CDR3 spans 13 amino acids. Just the 39-base CDR3 DNA is kept, in frame starting at base 1. Reading the germline V gene gives CDR1 SGDLS and CDR2 YYNGEE. V is pared back by 3 bases and J by 7 bases, with 13 bases lying between the germline termini. Participants in the prospective study were enrolled through a virtual design, were aged about 18 to 89 years, and lived in approximately 25 United States geographic areas. In the prospective study, cohorts were assigned on the basis of participant-reported clinical history obtained from a screening survey and a study questionnaire. In the prospective study, whole blood, serum and a nasopharyngeal or oropharyngeal swab were collected from each participant by mobile phlebotomists. Prospective study participants could optionally give additional blood draws and questionnaires over an approximately 2-month period. Blood samples from the prospective study were shipped frozen or at room temperature prior to DNA extraction.

This sample is part of a study of blood T cell repertoires in COVID-19 (dated by TCRdb to about 2020). Study-level background: The collaborator samples originated in the United States, Italy and Spain and spanned the acute and convalescent phases of COVID-19. A freely available public database, intended as a resource for researchers studying the immune response to SARS-CoV-2, is where the repertoires were released. The sample metadata nearly always contained a de-identified subject ID, COVID-19 status, age in years and sex. The samples were drawn from the first 160 participants of the ongoing ImmuneRACE study and from 1,254 subjects provided by 6 global collaborators. Where HLA class I and class II types were available, the types were taken from metadata supplied by the sample provider, not from assay-based typing. The material from the prospective study consisted of cDNA or gDNA derived from T cells, B-cell-depleted T cells, or PBMCs. The dataset comprised deeply sampled blood TCRbeta repertoires from subjects exposed to, actively infected with, or recovered from COVID-19.

Results and caveats for the whole study, not just this receptor: Clinical and demographic metadata were provided uncurated, with the amount varying by source and participant.

Sequencing was done on a sample of PBMCs or T cells enriched from blood (not recorded which). The rearranged segments are TRBV9 and TRBJ1-2, with a tentative D gene TRBD1 over 6 matching bases. This sequence was found in a man aged 25 to 40 with acute COVID-19. CDR3 sequence: CASSDRGAGGYTF. The bases are TGTGCCAGCAGCGATCGGGGGGCAGGTGGCTACACCTTC. Full variable domain (CDR3 extended with the reference TRBV9 and TRBJ1-2 proteins): DSGVTQTPKHLITATGQRVTLRCSPRSGDLSVYWYQQSLDQGLQFLIQYYNGEERAKGNILERFSAQQFPDLHSELNLSSLELGDSALYFCASSDRGAGGYTFGSGTRLTVV.